Listed here are 10 T cell receptor beta chains from one sample, sequenced in a study of blood T cells in healthy people across ages (dated by TCRdb to the mid-2010s). Libraries were built with 5' RACE. This sample was sequenced with an Illumina HiSeq 2500. A second PCR of about 6 to 11 cycles was performed with a sample-barcoded 5' primer and a J-beta primer mix. Starting from the raw public reads, TCRdb applied fastp trimming at Q25, assembled clones with MiXCR and retained in-frame beta chains. Each record represents a unique CDR3 protein, reported with the most common genes and DNA among its rows. Within this sample are 1.5 million to 2 million distinct CDR3 sequences, with about 35% of them counted one time only. The ten largest clones capture over 9% of the sample. The sample was blood. The receptors stem from a woman aged 25 to 39 in good health.

The rearrangement uses TRBV28 and TRBJ2-3; D is ambiguous. The CDR3 extends over 14 amino acids. Germline V gene lookup returns CDR1 MDHEN and CDR2 SYDVKM. V was pared by 6 bases and J by 7 bases, with 17 bases between. The CDR3 sequence: CASSKYLIKHTQYF. The CDR3 nucleotides read TGTGCCAGCAGCAAATATCTGATTAAGCATACGCAGTATTTT.

This clonotype has a handful of counts. V is TRBV10-3 and J is TRBJ1-4; 8 nucleotides line up with TRBD1. This CDR3 has 14 amino acids. V lost 6 bases and J lost 8; bases outside the gene matches: 8. Germline loops: CDR1 ENHRY, CDR2 SYGVKD. CDR3 sequence: CAISSGGAGEKLFF. The CDR3 DNA reads as TGTGCCATCAGCTCAGGGGGCGCCGGAGAAAAACTGTTTTTT.

This clonotype came up a few times. The DNA of the CDR3 is TGTGCCAGCAGTGCTGTAGCGGGAGGGCCGCTCGAGCAGTACTTC. It translates to CASSAVAGGPLEQYF. The V gene is TRBV6-4, the J gene TRBJ2-7; TRBD2 matches 11 bases. Trimming cost V 4 bases and J 6 bases; bases outside gene matches: 8. The CDR3 is 15 residues long. Germline V gives CDR1 MRHNA, CDR2 SNTAGT.

The chain combines TRBV7-3 with TRBJ2-6; D is ambiguous. The CDR3 sequence is 18 residues long. Per the germline V gene, CDR1 is SGHTA and CDR2 is FQGTGA. V lost 5 bases to trimming and J lost 0 bases, with 17 bases between them. The CDR3 region has the DNA TGTGCCAGCAGCCTTCGATCTCCCCCCCACTCTGGGGCCAACGTCCTGACTTTC. Encoded protein: CASSLRSPPHSGANVLTF.

Concerning this clonotype: A clone one base away is much larger, so this may be a read error. This rearrangement joins TRBV6-2 or TRBV6-3 to TRBJ2-5; 8 positions match TRBD2. Looked up from germline, CDR1 is MNHEY and CDR2 is SVGEGT. V was pared by 2 bases and J by 11 bases, with 10 bases of the junction left unmatched. The CDR3 consists of 14 residues. Here the CDR3 DNA reads TGTGCCAGCAGTTACCTGACGGGAGGGAATGAGCAGTACTTC. Translated: CASSYLTGGNEQYF.

V is TRBV5-1 and J is TRBJ2-3; no definite D call. Trimming removed 1 base at V and 1 base at J, with 7 bases between. The CDR3 is 14 residues long. CDR1 and CDR2 (germline): SGHRS, YFSETQ. In DNA, the CDR3 is TGCGCCAGCAGCTTGTGGGCTGGCACAGATACGCAGTATTTT. As protein: CASSLWAGTDTQYF.

The rearrangement links TRBV3-1 to TRBJ2-3; 13 nucleotides align to TRBD2. V was pared by 4 bases and J by 4 bases, with 5 bases of the junction left unmatched. Germline loops: CDR1 LGHDT, CDR2 YNNKEL (reference sequence). This CDR3 contains 16 residues. Written as DNA, the CDR3 is TGTGCCAGCAGCCCGCAACTAGCGGGAGGGTCAGATACGCAGTATTTT. It specifies CASSPQLAGGSDTQYF.

This clonotype was recorded many times. V gene TRBV20-1 combines with J gene TRBJ2-3, with a possible D match to TRBD2 (5 bases). The CDR3 is 13 residues long. The germline V gene encodes CDR1 DFQATT and CDR2 SNEGSKA (reference sequence). The ends were cut back, 6 bases at V and 0 bases at J, with 10 bases in the middle. CDR3 sequence: CSASSASTDTQYF. DNA for the CDR3: TGCAGTGCAAGTAGCGCGAGCACAGATACGCAGTATTTT.

This clonotype occurred a few times. The V gene is TRBV7-9, the J gene TRBJ2-5; the D gene is possibly TRBD2 (5 bases). The CDR3 consists of 14 residues. The V and J ends lost 5 bases and 5 bases respectively, with 15 bases between them. Germline V gives CDR1 SEHNR, CDR2 FQNEAQ (reference sequence). The chain's CDR3 is CASSPKEAGETQYF. CDR3 sequence (DNA): TGTGCCAGCAGCCCAAAGGAGGCTGGTGAGACCCAGTACTTC.

V is TRBV5-6 and J is TRBJ1-1, with D possibly matching TRBD1 (5 bases). CDR3 length: 14 residues. The V gene's germline CDR1 is SGHDT and CDR2 YYEEEE. V was cut by 3 bases and J by 7 bases, with 16 bases left in between. This chain's CDR3 is CASSSRSRENEAFF. In DNA form, the CDR3 reads TGTGCCAGCAGCTCGCGGTCCAGGGAAAATGAAGCTTTCTTT.